This TCR beta chain was recovered during a study of blood T cells in healthy people across ages. Overall study findings and caveats: Relative to aged donors, long-lived donors carried more naive CD4+ cells and displayed higher diversity.

This clonotype was detected a few times. Its antigen is still unknown. Each donor supplied about 9.6 milliliters of peripheral blood. Isolated PBMCs totaled at least 6.5 million in each sample. CDR3 length equals 17 residues. Germline-derived CDR1 and CDR2 are LGHNA and YNFKEQ. A second PCR of about 7 to 11 cycles used a sample-barcoded 5' primer and a J-beta primer mix. TCRdb re-analysed the 5' RACE reads in MiXCR, keeping a single row per CDR3 protein. The profile covers about 570,000 distinct CDR3 sequences, with 27% appearing a single time and less than 20% taken by the ten largest. Material for sequencing was blood. This receptor was identified in a woman in her 70s in good health. The chain recombines TRBV4-2 with TRBJ2-5; a possible D gene is TRBD1 (6 bases). The J call is in doubt because the DNA end fits TRBJ2-7 better. CDR3 residues: CASSQRDNPSGSYEQYF. The CDR3 coding sequence is TGTGCCAGCAGCCAAAGGGACAACCCCAGTGGGTCCTACGAGCAGTACTTC.